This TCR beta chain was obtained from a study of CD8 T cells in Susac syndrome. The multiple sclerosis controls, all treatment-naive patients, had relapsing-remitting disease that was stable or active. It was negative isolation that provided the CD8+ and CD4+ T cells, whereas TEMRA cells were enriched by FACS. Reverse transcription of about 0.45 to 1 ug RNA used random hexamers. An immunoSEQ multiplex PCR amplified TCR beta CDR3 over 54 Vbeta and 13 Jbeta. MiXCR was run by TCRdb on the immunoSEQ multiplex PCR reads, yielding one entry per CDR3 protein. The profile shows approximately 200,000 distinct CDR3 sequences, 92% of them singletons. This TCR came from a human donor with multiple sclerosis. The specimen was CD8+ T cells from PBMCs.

The CDR3 region is CASSLVGGNEKLFF. The CDR3, as DNA: TGCGCCAGCAGCTTGGTGGGGGGTAATGAAAAACTGTTTTTT. The V gene is TRBV5-1, the J gene TRBJ1-4, with a tentative D call TRBD1 (5 bases). V was pared by 0 bases and J by 4 bases, with 7 bases between. Germline CDR1 is SGHRS and CDR2 is YFSETQ. This CDR3 is built from 14 residues.